This entry is about one T cell receptor (beta chain). The target antigen is unknown. Repertoires were generated with immunoSEQ multiplex PCR, while TCRdb's copy carries only in-frame clones and drops some. The profile shows fewer than 20,000 clones, roughly 85% of them singletons. The CDR3 totals 15 residues. Trimming stripped 5 bases from V and 2 bases from J, with 14 bases between. The V gene's germline CDR1 is LGHNT and CDR2 FRNRAP. The data are from a study of T cells in narcolepsy. Regarding the study as a whole: Autoreactive HCRT-specific and TRIB2-specific clonotypes were marked in same-patient CSF-versus-blood CD4+ comparisons.

The sample comprised memory (CD45RA-) CD4+ T cells from blood. The V and J genes are TRBV12-5 and TRBJ2-3; D perhaps matches TRBD1 (6 bases). The source of this sequence is a human donor in good health. DNA of the CDR3: TGTGCTAGTGGTGCGACAGGAAGGTACACAGATACGCAGTATTTT. It is translated as CASGATGRYTDTQYF. The full variable domain, rest sourced from reference TRBV12-5 and TRBJ2-3, is DARVTQTPRHKVTEMGQEVTMRCQPILGHNTVFWYRQTMMQGLELLAYFRNRAPLDDSGMPKDRFSAEMPDATLATLKIQPSEPRDSAVYFCASGATGRYTDTQYFGPGTRLTVL.